This T cell receptor beta chain was sequenced during a study of T cell changes during pregnancy in multiple sclerosis. The ends lost 4 bases at V and 2 bases at J; junction bases unmatched: 5. Germline loops: CDR1 LNHNV, CDR2 YYDKDF (reference sequence). CDR3 length equals 17 residues. Sequencing was performed with immunoSEQ multiplex PCR; in TCRdb, only in-frame clones are kept and a portion is missing. The sample yields over 35,000 clones, over 80% seen once. Sample: CD4+ T cells from peripheral blood mononuclear cells, taken in the third trimester of pregnancy. The rearrangement links TRBV15 to TRBJ2-1; TRBD2 matches 13 bases. This sequence was found in a female donor in good health, enrolled as a control in a pregnancy study. The CDR3 region is CATSTGTSGAPYNEQFF. In DNA form, the CDR3 reads TGTGCCACCAGCACCGGGACTAGCGGGGCCCCCTACAATGAGCAGTTCTTC.